What follows is one T cell receptor (beta chain) and its context. V lost 0 bases and J lost 4, with 8 bases in between. CDR3 length: 14 amino acids. Germline values: CDR1 SGHDT, CDR2 YYEEEE. The record originates from a study of blood T cell repertoires in COVID-19. About the study: Acute-phase and convalescent COVID-19 samples originated in the United States, Italy and Spain. Nucleic acid was either cDNA or gDNA, and it came from T cells, B-cell-depleted T cells, or PBMCs.

Some clones are missing from TCRdb's copy, which holds only in-frame ones; the method was immunoSEQ multiplex PCR. The sample has about 210,000 clones; about 84% are singletons. Patients of the Seattle cohort, enrolled during active infection, were followed longitudinally. Sequenced material: peripheral blood. The J gene is TRBJ1-5, the V gene TRBV5-6, with D perhaps matching TRBD1 (6 bases). This TCR was recovered from a woman aged 80 or over with COVID-19, enrolled during active disease. DNA of the CDR3: TGTGCCAGCAGCTTGGCCGGGACAAATCAGCCCCAGCATTTT. Its protein product is CASSLAGTNQPQHF.